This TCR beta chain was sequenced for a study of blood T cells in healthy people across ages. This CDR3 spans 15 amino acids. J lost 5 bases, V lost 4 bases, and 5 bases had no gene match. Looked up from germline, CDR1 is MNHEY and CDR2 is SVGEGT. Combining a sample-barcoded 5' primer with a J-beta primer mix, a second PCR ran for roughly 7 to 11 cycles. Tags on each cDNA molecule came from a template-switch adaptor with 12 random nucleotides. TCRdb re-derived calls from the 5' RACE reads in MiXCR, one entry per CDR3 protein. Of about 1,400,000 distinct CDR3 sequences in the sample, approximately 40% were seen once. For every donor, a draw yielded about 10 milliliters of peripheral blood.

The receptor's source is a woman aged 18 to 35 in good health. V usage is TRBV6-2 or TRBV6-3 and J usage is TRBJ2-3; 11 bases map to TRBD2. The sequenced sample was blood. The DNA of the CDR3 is TGTGCCAGCAGTTCTCCGGGACTAGCGGTAGATACGCAGTATTTT. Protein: CASSSPGLAVDTQYF.